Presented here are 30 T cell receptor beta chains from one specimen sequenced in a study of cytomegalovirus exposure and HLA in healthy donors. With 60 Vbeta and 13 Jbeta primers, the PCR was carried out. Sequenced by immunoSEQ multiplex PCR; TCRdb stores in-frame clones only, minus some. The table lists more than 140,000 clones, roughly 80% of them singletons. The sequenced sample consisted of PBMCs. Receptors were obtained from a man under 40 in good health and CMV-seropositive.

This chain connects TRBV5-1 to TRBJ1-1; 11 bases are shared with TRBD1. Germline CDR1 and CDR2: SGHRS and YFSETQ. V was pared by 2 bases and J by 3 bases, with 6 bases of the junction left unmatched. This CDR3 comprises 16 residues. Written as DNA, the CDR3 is TGCGCCAGCAGCTTAGGACAGGGGGCTGGATACACTGAAGCTTTCTTT. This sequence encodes CASSLGQGAGYTEAFF. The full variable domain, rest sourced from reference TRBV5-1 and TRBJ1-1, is KAGVTQTPRYLIKTRGQQVTLSCSPISGHRSVSWYQQTPGQGLQFLFEYFSETQRNKGNFPGRFSGRQFSNSRSEMNVSTLELGDSALYLCASSLGQGAGYTEAFFGQGTRLTVV.

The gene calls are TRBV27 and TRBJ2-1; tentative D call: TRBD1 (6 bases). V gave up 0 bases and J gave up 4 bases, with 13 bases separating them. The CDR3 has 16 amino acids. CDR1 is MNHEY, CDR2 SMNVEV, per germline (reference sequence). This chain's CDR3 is CASSLSRGHLYNEQFF. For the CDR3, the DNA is TGTGCCAGCAGTTTATCCCGGGGACACTTATACAATGAGCAGTTCTTC.

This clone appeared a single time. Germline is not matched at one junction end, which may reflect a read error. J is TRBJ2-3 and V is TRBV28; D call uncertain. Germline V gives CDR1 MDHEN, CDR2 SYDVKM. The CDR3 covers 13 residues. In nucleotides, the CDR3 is TGCGCCAGCACAGTGTTTAGCACAGATACGCAGTATTTT. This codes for CASTVFSTDTQYF.

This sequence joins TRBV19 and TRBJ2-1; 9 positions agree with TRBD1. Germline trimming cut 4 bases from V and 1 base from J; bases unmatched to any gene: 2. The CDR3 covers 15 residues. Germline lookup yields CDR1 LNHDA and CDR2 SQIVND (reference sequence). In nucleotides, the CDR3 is TGTGCCAGTAGTACCGGGACAGGGTCCTACAATGAGCAGTTCTTC. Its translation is CASSTGTGSYNEQFF.

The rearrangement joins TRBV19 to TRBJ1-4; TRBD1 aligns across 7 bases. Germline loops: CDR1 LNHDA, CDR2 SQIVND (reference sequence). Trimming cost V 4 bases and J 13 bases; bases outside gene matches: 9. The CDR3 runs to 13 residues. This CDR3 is CASSTGGGGGLFF. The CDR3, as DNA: TGTGCCAGTAGTACAGGGGGAGGTGGAGGACTGTTTTTT. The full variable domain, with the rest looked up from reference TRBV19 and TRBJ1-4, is DGGITQSPKYLFRKEGQNVTLSCEQNLNHDAMYWYRQDPGQGLRLIYYSQIVNDFQKGDIAEGYSVSREKKESFPLTVTSAQKNPTAFYLCASSTGGGGGLFFGSGTQLSVL.

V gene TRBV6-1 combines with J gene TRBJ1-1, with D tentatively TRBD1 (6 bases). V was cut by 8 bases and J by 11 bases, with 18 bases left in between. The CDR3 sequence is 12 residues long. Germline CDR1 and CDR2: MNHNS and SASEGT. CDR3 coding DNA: TGTGCCAGCTCTTACAACAGGGTTAGGGCTTTCTTT. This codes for CASSYNRVRAFF.

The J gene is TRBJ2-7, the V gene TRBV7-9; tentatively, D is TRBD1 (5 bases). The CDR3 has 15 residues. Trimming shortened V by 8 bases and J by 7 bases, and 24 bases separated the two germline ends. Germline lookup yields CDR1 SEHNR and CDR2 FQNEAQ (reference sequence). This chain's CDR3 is CASGSRDGVVREQYF. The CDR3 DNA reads TGTGCCAGCGGCTCCAGGGATGGGGTGGTGAGGGAGCAGTACTTC. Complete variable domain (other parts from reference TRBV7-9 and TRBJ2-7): DTGVSQNPRHKITKRGQNVTFRCDPISEHNRLYWYRQTLGQGPEFLTYFQNEAQLEKSRLLSDRFSAERPKGSFSTLEIQRTEQGDSAMYLCASGSRDGVVREQYFGPGTRLTVT.

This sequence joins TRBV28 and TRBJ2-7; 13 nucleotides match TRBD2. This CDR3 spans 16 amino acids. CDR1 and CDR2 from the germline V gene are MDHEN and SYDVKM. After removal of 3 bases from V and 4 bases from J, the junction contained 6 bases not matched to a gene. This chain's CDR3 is CASSLLRTSGSYEQYF. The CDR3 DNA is TGTGCCAGCAGTTTGCTCAGGACTAGCGGGAGTTACGAGCAGTACTTC.

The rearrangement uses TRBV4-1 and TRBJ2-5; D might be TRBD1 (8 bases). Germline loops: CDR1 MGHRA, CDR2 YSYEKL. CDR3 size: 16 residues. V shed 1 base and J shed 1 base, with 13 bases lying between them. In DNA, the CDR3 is TGCGCCAGCAGCCAAGTCACAGGGGGGGGCCAAGAGACCCAGTACTTC. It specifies CASSQVTGGGQETQYF.

The chain's CDR3 is CASSQLTTVRSGSNYGYTF. The CDR3 nucleotides read TGCGCCAGCAGCCAATTGACCACCGTCCGGAGCGGTTCTAACTATGGCTACACCTTC. The V and J genes are TRBV4-1 and TRBJ1-2; no clear D gene. Trimming shortened V by 2 bases and J by 0 bases, and 22 bases separated the two germline ends. In germline, CDR1 is MGHRA, CDR2 YSYEKL. The CDR3 runs to 19 residues.

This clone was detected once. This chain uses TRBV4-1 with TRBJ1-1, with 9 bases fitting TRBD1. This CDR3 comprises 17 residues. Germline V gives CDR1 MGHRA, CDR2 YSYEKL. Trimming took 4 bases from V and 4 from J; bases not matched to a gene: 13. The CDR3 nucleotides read TGCGCCAGCAGCCGAGGGACAGGGAAAAGGGGGGTCACTGAAGCTTTCTTT. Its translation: CASSRGTGKRGVTEAFF.

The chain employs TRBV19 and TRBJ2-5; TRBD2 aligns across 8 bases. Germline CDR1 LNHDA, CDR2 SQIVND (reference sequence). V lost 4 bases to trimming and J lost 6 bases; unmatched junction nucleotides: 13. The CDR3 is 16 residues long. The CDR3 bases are TGTGCCAGTAGTACCCTCCGGGGGGGGCGCGGAAAGACCCAGTACTTC. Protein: CASSTLRGGRGKTQYF.

The CDR3 spells CASRATGTSIGTQYF. CDR3 coding DNA: TGTGCCAGCAGGGCCACCGGGACTTCGATCGGGACCCAGTACTTC. The chain combines TRBV7-2 with TRBJ2-5; possible D gene TRBD2, 6 bases. Looked up from germline, CDR1 is SGHTA and CDR2 is FQGNSA. This CDR3 region has 15 residues. V was shortened by 6 bases and J by 7 bases, with 21 bases between the two germline ends.

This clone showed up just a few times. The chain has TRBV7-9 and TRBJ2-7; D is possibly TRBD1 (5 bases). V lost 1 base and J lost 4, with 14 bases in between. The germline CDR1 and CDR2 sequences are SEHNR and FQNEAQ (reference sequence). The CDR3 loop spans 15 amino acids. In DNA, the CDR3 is TGTGCCAGCAGCTTAGGCGGCCAGGGCCTTTACGAGCAGTACTTC. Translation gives CASSLGGQGLYEQYF.

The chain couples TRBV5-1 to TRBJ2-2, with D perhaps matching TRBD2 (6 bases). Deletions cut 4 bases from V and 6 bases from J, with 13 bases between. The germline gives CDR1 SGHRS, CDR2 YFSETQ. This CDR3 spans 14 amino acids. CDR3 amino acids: CASSPTIAAGELFF. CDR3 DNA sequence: TGCGCCAGCAGCCCTACTATAGCGGCCGGGGAGCTGTTTTTT.

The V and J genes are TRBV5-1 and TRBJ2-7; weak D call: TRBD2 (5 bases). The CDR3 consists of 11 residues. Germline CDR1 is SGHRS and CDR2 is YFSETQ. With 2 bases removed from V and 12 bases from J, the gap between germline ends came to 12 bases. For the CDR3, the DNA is TGCGCCAGCAGCTTTTCGGGGTGTGCGTACTTC. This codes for CASSFSGCAYF.

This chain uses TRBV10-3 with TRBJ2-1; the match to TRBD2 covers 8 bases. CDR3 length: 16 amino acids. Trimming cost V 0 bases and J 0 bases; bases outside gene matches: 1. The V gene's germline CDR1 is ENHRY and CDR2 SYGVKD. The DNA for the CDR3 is TGTGCCATCAGTGAGTCTACTAGCGGCTCCTACAATGAGCAGTTCTTC. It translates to CAISESTSGSYNEQFF.

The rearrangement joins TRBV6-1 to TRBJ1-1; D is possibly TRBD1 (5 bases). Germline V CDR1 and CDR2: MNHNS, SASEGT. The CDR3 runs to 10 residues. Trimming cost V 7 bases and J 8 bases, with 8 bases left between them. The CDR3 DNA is TGTGCCAGCAATGACAGAGAAGCTTTCTTT. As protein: CASNDREAFF.

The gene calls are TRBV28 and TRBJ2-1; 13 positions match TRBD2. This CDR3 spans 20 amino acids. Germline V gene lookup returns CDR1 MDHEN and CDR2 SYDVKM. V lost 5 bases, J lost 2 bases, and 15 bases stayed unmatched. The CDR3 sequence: CASSPAPGRGLAGTYNEQFF. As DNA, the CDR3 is TGTGCCAGCAGTCCAGCCCCGGGACGGGGACTAGCGGGAACCTACAATGAGCAGTTCTTC.

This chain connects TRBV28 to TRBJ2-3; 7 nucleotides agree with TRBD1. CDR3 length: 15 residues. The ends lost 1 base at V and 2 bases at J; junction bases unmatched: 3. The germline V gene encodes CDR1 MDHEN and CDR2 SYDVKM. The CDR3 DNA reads TGTGCCAGCAGTTTATATGGGACAGCCACAGATACGCAGTATTTT. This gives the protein CASSLYGTATDTQYF.

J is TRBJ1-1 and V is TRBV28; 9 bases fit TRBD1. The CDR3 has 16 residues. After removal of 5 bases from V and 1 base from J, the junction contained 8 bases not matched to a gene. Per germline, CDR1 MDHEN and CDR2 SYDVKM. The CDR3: CASSLDRGWGNTEAFF. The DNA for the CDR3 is TGTGCCAGCAGTCTAGACAGGGGGTGGGGGAACACTGAAGCTTTCTTT.

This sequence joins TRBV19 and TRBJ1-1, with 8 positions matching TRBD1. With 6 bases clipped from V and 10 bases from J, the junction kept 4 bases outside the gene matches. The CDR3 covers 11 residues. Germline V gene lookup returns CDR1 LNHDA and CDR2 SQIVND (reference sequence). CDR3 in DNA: TGTGCCAGTAGGGGACAGGTAGTAGCTTTCTTT. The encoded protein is CASRGQVVAFF.

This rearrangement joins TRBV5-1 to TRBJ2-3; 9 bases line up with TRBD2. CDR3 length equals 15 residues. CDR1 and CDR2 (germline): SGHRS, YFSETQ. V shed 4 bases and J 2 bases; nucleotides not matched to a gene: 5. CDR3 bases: TGCGCCAGCAGCCTCCCTAGCGGGACCACAGATACGCAGTATTTT. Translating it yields CASSLPSGTTDTQYF.

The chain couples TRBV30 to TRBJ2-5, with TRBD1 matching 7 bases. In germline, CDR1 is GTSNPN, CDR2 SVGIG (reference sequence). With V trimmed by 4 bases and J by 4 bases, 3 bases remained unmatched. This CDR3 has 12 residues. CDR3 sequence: CAWNAGGETQYF. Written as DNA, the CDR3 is TGTGCCTGGAACGCAGGGGGAGAGACCCAGTACTTC.

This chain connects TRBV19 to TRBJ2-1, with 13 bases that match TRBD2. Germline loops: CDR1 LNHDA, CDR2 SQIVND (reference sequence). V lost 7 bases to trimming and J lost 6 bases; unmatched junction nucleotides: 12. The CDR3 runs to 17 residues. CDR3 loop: CASTPMTSGRSGNEQFF. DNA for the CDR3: TGTGCCAGTACCCCCATGACTAGCGGGAGGTCTGGCAATGAGCAGTTCTTC. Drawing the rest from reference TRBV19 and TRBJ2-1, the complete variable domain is DGGITQSPKYLFRKEGQNVTLSCEQNLNHDAMYWYRQDPGQGLRLIYYSQIVNDFQKGDIAEGYSVSREKKESFPLTVTSAQKNPTAFYLCASTPMTSGRSGNEQFFGPGTRLTVL.

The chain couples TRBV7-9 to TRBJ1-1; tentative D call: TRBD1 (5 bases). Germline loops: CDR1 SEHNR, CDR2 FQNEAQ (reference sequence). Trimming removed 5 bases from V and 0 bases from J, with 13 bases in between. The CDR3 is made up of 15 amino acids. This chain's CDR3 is CASSERQSLNTEAFF. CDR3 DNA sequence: TGTGCCAGCAGCGAACGACAGAGTTTGAACACTGAAGCTTTCTTT.

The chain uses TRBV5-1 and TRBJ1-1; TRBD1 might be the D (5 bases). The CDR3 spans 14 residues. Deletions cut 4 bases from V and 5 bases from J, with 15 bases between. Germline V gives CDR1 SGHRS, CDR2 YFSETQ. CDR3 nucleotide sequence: TGCGCCAGCAGCCTCAGGGCGGAGGGGACTGAAGCTTTCTTT. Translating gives CASSLRAEGTEAFF. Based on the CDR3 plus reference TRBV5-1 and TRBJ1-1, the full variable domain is KAGVTQTPRYLIKTRGQQVTLSCSPISGHRSVSWYQQTPGQGLQFLFEYFSETQRNKGNFPGRFSGRQFSNSRSEMNVSTLELGDSALYLCASSLRAEGTEAFFGQGTRLTVV.

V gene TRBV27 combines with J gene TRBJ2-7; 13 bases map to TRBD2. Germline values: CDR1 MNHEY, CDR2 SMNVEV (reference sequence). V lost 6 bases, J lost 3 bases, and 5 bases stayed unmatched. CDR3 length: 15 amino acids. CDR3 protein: CASSPRTSGSYEQYF. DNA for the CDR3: TGTGCCAGCAGCCCTCGGACTAGCGGGAGCTACGAGCAGTACTTC.

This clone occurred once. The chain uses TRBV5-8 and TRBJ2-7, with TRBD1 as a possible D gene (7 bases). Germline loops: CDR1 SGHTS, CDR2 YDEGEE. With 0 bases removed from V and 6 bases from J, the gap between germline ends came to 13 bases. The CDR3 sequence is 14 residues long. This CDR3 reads CASSLAPGGGEQYF. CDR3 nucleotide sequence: TGTGCCAGCAGCTTGGCTCCAGGGGGAGGCGAGCAGTACTTC.

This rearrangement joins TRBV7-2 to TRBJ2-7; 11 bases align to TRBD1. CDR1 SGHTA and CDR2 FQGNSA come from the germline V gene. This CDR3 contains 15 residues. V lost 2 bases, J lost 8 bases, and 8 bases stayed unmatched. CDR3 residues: CASSLRGQGGGKQYF. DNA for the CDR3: TGTGCCAGCAGCTTAAGGGGACAGGGGGGTGGAAAGCAGTACTTC.